The next 8 T cell receptor beta chains were all read from a single sample in a study of blood T cell repertoires in COVID-19. Only in-frame clones appear in the TCRdb table, and some are missing; sequencing was by immunoSEQ multiplex PCR. The table lists 90,000 to 110,000 clones, 81% of them singletons. Material: peripheral blood. These receptors originate from a man older than 75 with acute or convalescent COVID-19.

A single count supports this clone. The chain carries TRBV28 and TRBJ2-5; 10 bases line up with TRBD2. J was trimmed by 1 base and V by 3 bases; bases with no gene match: 5. This CDR3 is 16 amino acids long. The germline CDR1 and CDR2 sequences are MDHEN and SYDVKM. This CDR3 is CASSLRGLATQETQYF. CDR3 DNA sequence: TGTGCCAGCAGTTTGAGGGGACTAGCGACCCAAGAGACCCAGTACTTC. Supplemented by reference TRBV28 and TRBJ2-5, the full variable domain reads DVKVTQSSRYLVKRTGEKVFLECVQDMDHENMFWYRQDPGLGLRLIYFSYDVKMKEKGDIPEGYSVSREKKERFSLILESASTNQTSMYLCASSLRGLATQETQYFGPGTRLLVL.

The chain recombines TRBV3-1 (or the pseudogene TRBV3-2) with TRBJ1-6; TRBD1 might be the D (5 bases). CDR3 length: 16 residues. V gave up 6 bases and J gave up 4 bases, with 16 bases separating them. Germline V lookup: CDR1 LGHDT, CDR2 YNNKEL (reference sequence). DNA for the CDR3: TGTGCCAGCAGAGGAGGGAAAGGGGTTTATAATTCACCCCTCCACTTT. Translation gives CASRGGKGVYNSPLHF.

In its sample, this clone was seen a few times. This sequence joins TRBV6-6 and TRBJ2-1; D is perhaps TRBD1 (6 bases). V was shortened by 8 bases and J by 5 bases, with 13 bases between the two germline ends. Germline V gene data show CDR1 as MNHNY and CDR2 as SVGAGI (reference sequence). The CDR3 is 13 amino acids. The CDR3 DNA sequence: TGTGCCAGCCTAGAGGGGGTAAACAATGAGCAGTTCTTC. Translated, it gives CASLEGVNNEQFF.

This chain links TRBV29-1 with TRBJ1-5; D is unclear. Germline CDR1 SQVTM, CDR2 ANQGSEA. V was cut by 4 bases and J by 4 bases, with 8 bases left in between. This CDR3 is built from 12 residues. CDR3 DNA: TGCAGCGTTGGAGGCCAAAATCAGCCCCAGCATTTT. Its protein product is CSVGGQNQPQHF.

The V and J genes are TRBV7-3 and TRBJ2-3, with a weak D call TRBD2 (6 bases). Germline V gene data show CDR1 as SGHTA and CDR2 as FQGTGA. This CDR3 has 13 amino acids. Deletions cut 3 bases from V and 8 bases from J, with 12 bases between. CDR3 loop: CASSLERDSTQYF. The CDR3 DNA reads TGTGCCAGCAGCTTGGAAAGGGACTCTACGCAGTATTTT.

This clone was seen a handful of times. This chain connects TRBV30 to TRBJ1-6; no clear D. CDR3 length equals 13 residues. The germline V gene encodes CDR1 GTSNPN and CDR2 SVGIG (reference sequence). The V end lost 3 bases, the J end lost 4 bases, and 7 bases lay between the germline ends. The CDR3 here is CAWSRAYNSPLHF. In DNA, the CDR3 is TGTGCCTGGAGCCGAGCTTATAATTCACCCCTCCACTTT.

The rearrangement links TRBV28 to TRBJ1-4; possibly TRBD1 for D (5 bases). The CDR3 has 13 amino acids. V shed 5 bases and J shed 12 bases, with 16 bases lying between them. CDR1 is MDHEN and CDR2 is SYDVKM in the germline V gene. As DNA, the CDR3 is TGTGCCAGCAGTAAACGGACCGAAGGGGAACTGTTTTTT. Its protein product is CASSKRTEGELFF.

The chain has TRBV6-4 and TRBJ2-7; 14 nucleotides match TRBD2. This CDR3 has 16 amino acids. J gave up 3 bases and V 0 bases, and 1 base lay outside the gene matches. CDR1 is MRHNA, CDR2 SNTAGT, per germline. CDR3 in amino acids: CASSDSGTSGSYEQYF. In DNA, the CDR3 is TGTGCCAGCAGTGACTCAGGGACTAGCGGGAGCTACGAGCAGTACTTC.